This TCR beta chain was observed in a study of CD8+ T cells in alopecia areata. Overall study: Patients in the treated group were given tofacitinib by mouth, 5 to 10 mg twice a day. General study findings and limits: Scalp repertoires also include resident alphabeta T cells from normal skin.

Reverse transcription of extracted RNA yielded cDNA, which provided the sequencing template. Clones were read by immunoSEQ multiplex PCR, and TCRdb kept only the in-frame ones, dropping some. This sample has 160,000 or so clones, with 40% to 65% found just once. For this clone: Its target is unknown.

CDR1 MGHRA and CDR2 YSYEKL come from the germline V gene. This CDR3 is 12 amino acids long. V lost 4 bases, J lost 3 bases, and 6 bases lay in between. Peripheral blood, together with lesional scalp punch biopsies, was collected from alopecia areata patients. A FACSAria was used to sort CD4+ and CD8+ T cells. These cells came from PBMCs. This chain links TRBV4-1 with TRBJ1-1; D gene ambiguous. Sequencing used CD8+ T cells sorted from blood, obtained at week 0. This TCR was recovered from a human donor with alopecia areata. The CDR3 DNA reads TGCGCCAGCAGCCTGGACGACACTGAAGCTTTCTTT. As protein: CASSLDDTEAFF.